This TCR beta chain is from a study of T cells in Graves' hyperthyroidism and ophthalmopathy. Study-level background: Peripheral blood collection took place at initial diagnosis, before any treatment. Study-wide results and limits: Peripheral blood also featured most of the thyroid clonotypes expanded above 0.001.

There are many counts of this clonotype. Antigen: not known. Ophthalmopathy patients had moderate-to-severe active disease, CAS ≥3, NOSPECS ≥4, and disease duration under 3 months. On the basis of clinical symptoms, serum thyroxine and TRAb, thyroid ultrasound and orbital computed tomography, diagnoses were made. There were TCR beta CDR3 regions amplified from RNA transcripts. The TCR CDR3 was amplified in a first-round RT-PCR using the HTBI primer set. Each CDR3 protein gets one entry after TCRdb re-called the multiplex PCR reads with MiXCR. The data hold about 410,000 distinct CDR3 sequences, with 14% to 15% observed a single time. This clonotype was obtained from a man aged 18 to 30 with Graves' ophthalmopathy. Sequenced: blood.

The DNA of the CDR3 is TGTGCCAGCAGCCGCGACAGGGGGGGAAAAGGCTCACCCCTCCACTTT. It codes for CASSRDRGGKGSPLHF. This chain joins TRBV7-9 and TRBJ1-6; 9 nucleotides match TRBD1. The trim removed 5 bases at V and 10 bases at J, leaving 12 bases unmatched. Germline V gene lookup returns CDR1 SEHNR and CDR2 FQNEAQ (reference sequence). This CDR3 comprises 16 residues.